A single sample gave rise to the 23 T cell receptor beta chains below, sequenced in a study of blood T cell repertoires in COVID-19. Sequencing used immunoSEQ multiplex PCR; TCRdb keeps in-frame clones, though not all of them. The repertoire holds fewer than 85,000 clones, with approximately 71% as singletons. Sequencing input: peripheral blood. The receptors here all came from a man aged 70-80 years with COVID-19, enrolled during active disease.

V is TRBV4-1 and J is TRBJ1-6; possibly TRBD1 for D (5 bases). V lost 1 base and J 10 bases, leaving 23 bases between the germline ends. From germline, CDR1 is MGHRA and CDR2 YSYEKL. The length of the CDR3 is 18 residues. CDR3: CASSQAWAGTDYPSPLHF. The DNA of the CDR3 is TGCGCCAGCAGCCAAGCTTGGGCTGGGACGGACTATCCGTCACCCCTCCACTTT.

The CDR3 loop reads CASSQEWGAGTGYYGYTF. CDR3 sequence (DNA): TGCGCCAGCAGCCAAGAATGGGGAGCCGGGACAGGATATTATGGCTACACCTTC. V usage is TRBV4-1 and J usage is TRBJ1-2; 8 nucleotides align to TRBD1. CDR3 length: 18 residues. The germline CDR1 and CDR2 sequences are MGHRA and YSYEKL. V lost 0 bases to trimming and J lost 5 bases; unmatched junction nucleotides: 14.

The chain uses TRBV7-3 and TRBJ1-3; D gene uncertain. CDR3 length: 15 residues. Germline V CDR1 and CDR2: SGHTA, FQGTGA. Trimming took 2 bases from V and 1 from J, leaving 9 bases between them. The CDR3 nucleotides read TGTGCCAGCAGCTTAGCCGCAGGATCTGGAAACACCATATATTTT. Translating gives CASSLAAGSGNTIYF.

V usage is TRBV4-3 and J usage is TRBJ1-1; 7 bases align to TRBD1. Unmatched junction bases numbered 24, after V lost 1 base and J lost 10 bases. CDR3 size: 19 residues. Germline V gene sequence: CDR1 LGHNA, CDR2 YSLEER. This CDR3 reads CASSQAIPGQRFLTQGAFF. The CDR3 region has the DNA TGCGCCAGCAGCCAAGCCATTCCGGGACAGCGATTTCTAACGCAAGGAGCTTTCTTT.

The chain employs TRBV27 and TRBJ2-7; 8 bases agree with TRBD1. This CDR3 region has 14 residues. The germline V gene encodes CDR1 MNHEY and CDR2 SMNVEV (reference sequence). The trim removed 5 bases at V and 4 bases at J, leaving 7 bases unmatched. CDR3 residues: CASSPSTGGYEQYF. The CDR3 DNA sequence: TGTGCCAGCAGTCCCTCTACAGGGGGGTACGAGCAGTACTTC.

V gene TRBV4-1 combines with J gene TRBJ2-3, with TRBD2 matching 8 bases. Germline values: CDR1 MGHRA, CDR2 YSYEKL. V shed 2 bases and J 8 bases; nucleotides not matched to a gene: 12. The length of the CDR3 is 16 residues. CDR3 residues: CASSQLLSNGRATQYF. Written as DNA, the CDR3 is TGCGCCAGCAGCCAACTATTATCGAACGGGAGGGCTACGCAGTATTTT.

This chain connects TRBV6-4 to TRBJ2-1, with 8 bases lining up with TRBD1. CDR3 size: 15 residues. Germline V CDR1 and CDR2: MRHNA, SNTAGT. J was trimmed by 0 bases and V by 5 bases; bases with no gene match: 3. CDR3 bases: TGTGCCAGCAGTCCCGGACAGGGCTCCTACAATGAGCAGTTCTTC. Its protein is CASSPGQGSYNEQFF.

This chain links TRBV7-9 with TRBJ2-1; a possible D gene is TRBD1 (6 bases). Trimming cost V 2 bases and J 1 base, with 15 bases left between them. This CDR3 has 17 amino acids. Germline CDR1 reads SEHNR; CDR2 reads FQNEAQ (reference sequence). CDR3 sequence: CASSLTGIDMSYNEQFF. CDR3 DNA sequence: TGTGCCAGCAGCTTAACAGGGATCGATATGTCCTACAATGAGCAGTTCTTC.

V is TRBV5-6 and J is TRBJ1-1; D not certain. Germline V lookup: CDR1 SGHDT, CDR2 YYEEEE. The length of the CDR3 is 14 residues. The V end lost 4 bases, the J end lost 5 bases, and 15 bases lay between the germline ends. The DNA of the CDR3 is TGTGCCAGCAGCGTTCACGGGGAAAGGACTGAAGCTTTCTTT. Amino acid sequence: CASSVHGERTEAFF.

This rearrangement joins TRBV28 to TRBJ2-7; D might be TRBD2 (6 bases). Trimming took 8 bases from V and 6 from J, leaving 14 bases between them. The germline V gene has CDR1 MDHEN and CDR2 SYDVKM. This CDR3 is built from 12 residues. The chain's CDR3 is CASRNHGGEQYF. CDR3 sequence (DNA): TGTGCCAGCCGCAATCACGGGGGCGAGCAGTACTTC. The entire variable domain, with the rest obtained from reference TRBV28 and TRBJ2-7, is as follows: DVKVTQSSRYLVKRTGEKVFLECVQDMDHENMFWYRQDPGLGLRLIYFSYDVKMKEKGDIPEGYSVSREKKERFSLILESASTNQTSMYLCASRNHGGEQYFGPGTRLTVT.

This clone was observed once. The chain carries TRBV29-1 and TRBJ1-2; D perhaps matches TRBD1 (6 bases). The CDR3 spans 13 residues. The ends were cut back, 5 bases at V and 7 bases at J, with 17 bases in the middle. CDR1 SQVTM and CDR2 ANQGSEA come from the germline V gene. The DNA for the CDR3 is TGCAGCGTTTCAGGACAGAGCAGGAGTGGCTACACCTTC. This encodes CSVSGQSRSGYTF.

V usage is TRBV7-8 and J usage is TRBJ2-5, with 7 bases identical to TRBD1. The CDR3 is 14 amino acids. CDR1 SGHVS and CDR2 FQNEAQ come from the germline V gene. V lost 1 base, J lost 3 bases, and 2 bases stayed unmatched. The DNA for the CDR3 is TGTGCCAGCAGCTTAGGACAGGGAAAAGAGACCCAGTACTTC. This codes for CASSLGQGKETQYF.

The CDR3 nucleotides are TGTGCCAGCAGGGAAGCGGGAGGGCCGAGGAATGAGCAGTTCTTC. Protein: CASREAGGPRNEQFF. V usage is TRBV7-9 and J usage is TRBJ2-1; 10 bases are shared with TRBD2. The CDR3 covers 15 residues. With V trimmed by 6 bases and J by 7 bases, 9 bases remained unmatched. Germline V gene lookup returns CDR1 SEHNR and CDR2 FQNEAQ (reference sequence).

This clone showed up just once. The CDR3 nucleotides are TGTGCCTGGAGTGTAGAAGGGGCACTATCACCCCTCCACTTT. As protein: CAWSVEGALSPLHF. The chain carries TRBV30 and TRBJ1-6, with D maybe TRBD1 (5 bases). Germline V lookup: CDR1 GTSNPN, CDR2 SVGIG (reference sequence). Trimming shortened V by 0 bases and J by 10 bases, and 13 bases separated the two germline ends. The CDR3 covers 14 residues.

The V call is TRBV18, the J call TRBJ2-7; 9 bases are a match to TRBD1. This CDR3 is 16 amino acids long. With V trimmed by 6 bases and J by 0 bases, 9 bases remained unmatched. Germline CDR1 and CDR2: KGHSH and LQKENI. The CDR3 loop is CASSDRDRESSYEQYF. DNA for the CDR3: TGTGCCAGCTCCGATAGGGACAGGGAAAGCTCCTACGAGCAGTACTTC.

Only one count was recorded for this clone. The CDR3 here is CASINGSGIPYGYTF. DNA of the CDR3: TGTGCCAGCATAAATGGCAGCGGGATCCCATATGGCTACACCTTC. The chain couples TRBV28 to TRBJ1-2; no definite D call. Deletions cut 7 bases from V and 5 bases from J, with 20 bases between. The V gene's germline CDR1 is MDHEN and CDR2 SYDVKM. The CDR3 length is 15 residues.

The gene calls are TRBV18 and TRBJ1-3; 9 bases map to TRBD1. The junction had 6 bases not matched to a gene; V was cut back by 6 bases and J by 0 bases. The germline V gene has CDR1 KGHSH and CDR2 LQKENI. The length of the CDR3 is 16 residues. Here the CDR3 reads CASSKTGGLSGNTIYF. Here the CDR3 DNA reads TGTGCCAGCTCGAAGACAGGGGGGCTCTCTGGAAACACCATATATTTT.

The sample holds one count of this clone. The CDR3 loop is CASSTLAGWEFF. The DNA of the CDR3 is TGTGCCAGCAGTACGTTAGCAGGGTGGGAGTTCTTC. This chain links TRBV6-2 or TRBV6-3 with TRBJ2-1, with D possibly TRBD1 on 5 matching bases. V shed 5 bases and J shed 14 bases, with 16 bases lying between them. The CDR3 contains 12 residues. Germline V gene data show CDR1 as MNHEY and CDR2 as SVGEGT.

The chain carries TRBV15 and TRBJ1-1, with 7 positions matching TRBD1. The CDR3 loop spans 16 amino acids. The trim removed 6 bases at V and 1 base at J, leaving 11 bases unmatched. Per the germline V gene, CDR1 is LNHNV and CDR2 is YYDKDF (reference sequence). CDR3 amino acids: CATSPTPGQTNTEAFF. As DNA, the CDR3 is TGTGCCACCAGTCCGACTCCGGGACAGACGAACACTGAAGCTTTCTTT.

This rearrangement joins TRBV9 to TRBJ2-1; no definite D call. This CDR3 is built from 13 residues. Germline V gene lookup returns CDR1 SGDLS and CDR2 YYNGEE. Trimming removed 3 bases from V and 7 bases from J, with 11 bases in between. The CDR3 sequence is CASSAHTENEQFF. The CDR3 bases are TGTGCCAGCAGCGCCCACACAGAGAATGAGCAGTTCTTC.

This rearrangement joins TRBV5-1 to TRBJ1-3, with D perhaps TRBD1 (5 bases). The CDR3 has 16 amino acids. V was clipped by 3 bases and J by 0 bases, with 13 bases between them. Germline CDR1 reads SGHRS; CDR2 reads YFSETQ. CDR3 sequence: CASSSQGQGSGNTIYF. The CDR3 coding sequence is TGCGCCAGCAGCTCCCAGGGCCAGGGCTCTGGAAACACCATATATTTT.

J is TRBJ1-2 and V is TRBV7-2; unclear D gene. Germline V gene data show CDR1 as SGHTA and CDR2 as FQGNSA. This CDR3 contains 14 residues. V lost 3 bases and J lost 3, with 11 bases in between. In nucleotides, the CDR3 is TGTGCCAGCAGCTTGTTTTCCAGCGACTATGGCTACACCTTC. Translated: CASSLFSSDYGYTF.

The rearrangement joins TRBV11-3 to TRBJ2-1, with TRBD2 identical over 7 bases. The CDR3 runs 17 residues. Germline trimming cut 5 bases from V and 2 bases from J; bases unmatched to any gene: 12. CDR1 and CDR2 from the germline V gene are SGHNT and YENEEA. In DNA, the CDR3 is TGTGCCAGCAGCCCCATCGGCGGGAGTAGCCCCTACAATGAGCAGTTCTTC. Its protein is CASSPIGGSSPYNEQFF.